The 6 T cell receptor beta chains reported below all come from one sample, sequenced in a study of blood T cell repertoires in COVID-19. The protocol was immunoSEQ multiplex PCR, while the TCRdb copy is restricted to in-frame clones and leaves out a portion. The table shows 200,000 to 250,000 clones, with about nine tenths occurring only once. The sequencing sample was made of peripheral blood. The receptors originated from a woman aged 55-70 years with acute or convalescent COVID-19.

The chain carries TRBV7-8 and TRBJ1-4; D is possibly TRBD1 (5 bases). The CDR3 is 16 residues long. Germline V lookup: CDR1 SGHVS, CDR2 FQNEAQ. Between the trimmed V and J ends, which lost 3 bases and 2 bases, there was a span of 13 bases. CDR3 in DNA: TGTGCCAGCAGCTTCCCCCGGACAAATACTAATGAAAAACTGTTTTTT. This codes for CASSFPRTNTNEKLFF.

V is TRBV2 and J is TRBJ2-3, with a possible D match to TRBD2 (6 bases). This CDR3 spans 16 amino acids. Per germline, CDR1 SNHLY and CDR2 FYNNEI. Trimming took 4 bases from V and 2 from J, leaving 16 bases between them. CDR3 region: CASSALGTPNTDTQYF. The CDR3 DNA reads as TGTGCCAGCAGTGCTCTCGGGACTCCTAACACAGATACGCAGTATTTT.

As DNA, the CDR3 is TGTGCCAGCAGCCAAGAGCGCCACCCGCTTTTTGTCGCTTTCTTT. Protein sequence: CASSQERHPLFVAFF. This chain joins TRBV3-1 (or the pseudogene TRBV3-2) and TRBJ1-1, with D hard to call. V lost 0 bases, J lost 11 bases, and 19 bases lay in between. CDR3 length equals 15 residues. Germline CDR1 LGHDT, CDR2 YNNKEL (reference sequence).

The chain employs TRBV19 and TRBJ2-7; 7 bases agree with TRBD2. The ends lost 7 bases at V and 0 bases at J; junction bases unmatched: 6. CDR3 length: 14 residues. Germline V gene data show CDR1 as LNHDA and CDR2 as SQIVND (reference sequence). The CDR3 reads CASMGLADSYEQYF. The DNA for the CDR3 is TGTGCCAGTATGGGGCTAGCGGACTCCTACGAGCAGTACTTC.

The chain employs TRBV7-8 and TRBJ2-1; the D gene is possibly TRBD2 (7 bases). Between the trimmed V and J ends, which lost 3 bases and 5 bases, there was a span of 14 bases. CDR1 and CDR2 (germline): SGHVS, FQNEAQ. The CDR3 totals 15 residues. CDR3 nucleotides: TGTGCCAGCAGCTTGGGGGGGCCCCTAGACAATGAGCAGTTCTTC. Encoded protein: CASSLGGPLDNEQFF.

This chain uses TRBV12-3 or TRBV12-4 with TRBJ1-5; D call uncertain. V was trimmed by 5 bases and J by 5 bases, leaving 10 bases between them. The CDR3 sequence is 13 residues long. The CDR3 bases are TGTGCCAGCAGTCGCGCCGAGGATCAGCCCCAGCATTTT. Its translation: CASSRAEDQPQHF.